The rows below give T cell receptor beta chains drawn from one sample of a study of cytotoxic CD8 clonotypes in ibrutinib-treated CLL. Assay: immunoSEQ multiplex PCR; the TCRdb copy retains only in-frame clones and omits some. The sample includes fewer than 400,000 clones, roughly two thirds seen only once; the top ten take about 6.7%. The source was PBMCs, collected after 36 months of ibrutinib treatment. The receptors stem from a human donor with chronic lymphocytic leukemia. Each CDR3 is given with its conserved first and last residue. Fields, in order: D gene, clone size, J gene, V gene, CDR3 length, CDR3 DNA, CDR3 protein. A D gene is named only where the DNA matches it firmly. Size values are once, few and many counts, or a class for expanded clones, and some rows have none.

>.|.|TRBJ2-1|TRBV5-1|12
TGCGCCAGCAGCACTGACCAGTTCGAGCAGTTCTTC
CASSTDQFEQFF
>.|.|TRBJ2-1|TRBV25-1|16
TGTGCCAGCAGTCTTTGGGCGGCTAACCCTCCCAATGAGCAGTTCTTC
CASSLWAANPPNEQFF
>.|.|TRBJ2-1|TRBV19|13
TGTGCCAGTAGTTTCGGGCGCCACAATGAGCAGTTCTTC
CASSFGRHNEQFF
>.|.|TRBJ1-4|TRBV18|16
TGTGCCAGCTCACGAAACGCGGTCACAACAAAGCAAAAACTGTTTTTT
CASSRNAVTTKQKLFF
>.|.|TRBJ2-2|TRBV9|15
TGTGCCAGCAGCGTAGGAGGTTCCAACACCGGGGAGCTGTTTTTT
CASSVGGSNTGELFF
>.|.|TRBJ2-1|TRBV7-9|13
TGTGCCAGCAGCTTAGTAGTTGCGGGTGAGCAGTTCTTC
CASSLVVAGEQFF
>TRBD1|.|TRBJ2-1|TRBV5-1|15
TGCGCCAGCAGCCTCGGGACAGTCTCCTACAATGAGCAGTTCTTC
CASSLGTVSYNEQFF
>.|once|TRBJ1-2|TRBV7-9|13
TGTGCCAGCAGCTTAGCCGGAGAAGGAGGCTACACCTTC
CASSLAGEGGYTF
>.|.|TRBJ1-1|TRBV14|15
TGTGCCAGCAGCCAAGACCCAGGGATGAACACTGAAGCTTTCTTT
CASSQDPGMNTEAFF
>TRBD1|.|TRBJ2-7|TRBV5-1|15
TGCGCCAGCAGCACTGGGGACAGGGGATTGGTCGAGCAGTACTTC
CASSTGDRGLVEQYF
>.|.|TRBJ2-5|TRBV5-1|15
TGCGCCAGCAGCTTTTTGGGATGGGGCCAAGAGACCCAGTACTTC
CASSFLGWGQETQYF
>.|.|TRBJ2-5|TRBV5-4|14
TGTGCCAGCAGCGTGGACTTCCCCCAAGAGACCCAGTACTTC
CASSVDFPQETQYF
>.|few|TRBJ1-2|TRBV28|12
TGTGCCAGCAGTCTGGACCCCTATGGCTACACCTTC
CASSLDPYGYTF
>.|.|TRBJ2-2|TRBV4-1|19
TGCGCCAGCAGCCAAGATATCACGGCTAGCAGACCTAAGGCCGGGGAGCTGTTTTTT
CASSQDITASRPKAGELFF
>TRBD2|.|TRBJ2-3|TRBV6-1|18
TGTGCCAGCAGTGAAGCGCTGGCTAGCGGGATTGTCACAGATACGCAGTATTTT
CASSEALASGIVTDTQYF
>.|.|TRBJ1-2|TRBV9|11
TGTGCCAGCAGCCCAGGGAATGGCTACACCTTC
CASSPGNGYTF
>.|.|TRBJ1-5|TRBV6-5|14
TGTGCCAGCCGCCGGGGGGGGATCGGTCAGCCCCAGCATTTT
CASRRGGIGQPQHF
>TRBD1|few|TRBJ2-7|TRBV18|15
TGTGCCAGCTCACAGACAGGGGCAGAATCCTACGAGCAGTACTTC
CASSQTGAESYEQYF
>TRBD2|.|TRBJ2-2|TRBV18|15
TGTGCCAGCTCCTTAGCGGGAGAGTACACCGGGGAGCTGTTTTTT
CASSLAGEYTGELFF
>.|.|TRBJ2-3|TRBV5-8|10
TGTGCCAGCAGCTTGGTGTCGCAGTATTTT
CASSLVSQYF
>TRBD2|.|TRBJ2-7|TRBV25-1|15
TGTGCCAGCAGTGAATGGAGCGGGACGTCTCGTGAGCAGTACTTC
CASSEWSGTSREQYF
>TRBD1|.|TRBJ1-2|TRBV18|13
TGTGCCAGCTCCCCTGACAGGGGAGAGGGCTACACCTTC
CASSPDRGEGYTF
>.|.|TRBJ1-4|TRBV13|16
TGTGCCAGCAGCAAGGGATTTCGGGCAACTAATGAAAAACTGTTTTTT
CASSKGFRATNEKLFF
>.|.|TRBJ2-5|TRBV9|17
TGTGCCAGCAGCGCCTCCTATGGCCCTGGGGTCCAAGAGACCCAGTACTTC
CASSASYGPGVQETQYF
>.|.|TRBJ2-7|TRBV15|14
TGTGCCACCAGCAGAGAACAGGACAGATACGAGCAGTACTTC
CATSREQDRYEQYF
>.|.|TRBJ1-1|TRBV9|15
TGTGCCAGCAGCGTAGGTAGGACTGTGGACACTGAAGCTTTCTTT
CASSVGRTVDTEAFF
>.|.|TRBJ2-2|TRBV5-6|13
TGTGCCAGCAGCGCCGTCCACACCGGGGAGCTGTTTTTT
CASSAVHTGELFF
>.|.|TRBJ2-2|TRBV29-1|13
TGCAGCGTTAAGGGACACAACACCGGGGAGCTGTTTTTT
CSVKGHNTGELFF